This TCR beta chain was identified during a study of Ad26.COV2.S vaccination and SARS-CoV-2 variants. As for the study in general: Each vaccinee took Ad26.COV2.S intramuscularly, once or twice 56 days apart. Overall study results and limits: The authors reported substantial breadth in spike-specific CD8+ and CD4+ T cell responses after vaccination. Researchers cautioned that TCR breadth and depth analyses may have underestimated total T cell responses. Breadth measured for non-spike TCRs was similar across vaccine and placebo recipients.

After removal of 0 bases from V and 3 bases from J, the junction contained 7 bases not matched to a gene. Germline-derived CDR1 and CDR2 are LGHNA and YSLEER. The CDR3 is made up of 16 amino acids. Note on this clone: Its target is unknown.

Treatment noted: about 20 received Ad26.COV2.S at low or high dose, single or two shots; roughly five received placebo; per-sample allocation not given. Vaccine and placebo recipients were sampled on day 63 after the first injection. TCRdb's copy holds only in-frame clones and misses some; the assay was immunoSEQ multiplex PCR. The table records hundreds of thousands of clones, around 92% of them present only once. The chain links TRBV4-3 to TRBJ1-2; TRBD1 agrees at 7 bases. The sample here was peripheral blood, taken in a trial of Ad26.COV2.S vaccine versus placebo. The sequence came from a person aged 18-60 years who received the Ad26.COV2.S COVID-19 vaccine or a placebo. Here the CDR3 DNA reads TGCGCCAGCAGCCAAGACTACAGGGGTCCCCACTATGGCTACACCTTC. Its translation is CASSQDYRGPHYGYTF.